This T cell receptor beta chain was identified in a study of response to subunit inactivated influenza vaccine. Findings and caveats of the study: After each seasonal influenza vaccination, few new T cells are recruited, the authors suggested.

TCRdb ran MiXCR on the RT-PCR reads and lists one entry per CDR3 protein. This table holds hundreds of thousands of distinct CDR3 sequences, approximately 17% found once. To note about this clonotype: The antigen is undetermined.

Trimming removed 6 bases at V and 7 bases at J, with 12 bases between. The length of the CDR3 is 11 residues. Germline loops: CDR1 DFQATT, CDR2 SNEGSKA (reference sequence). This clonotype was obtained from a man aged 45-65 years who received an inactivated influenza vaccine. The genes are TRBV20-1 and TRBJ2-5; a weak D match, TRBD2 (6 bases). Sequencing used PBMCs from blood, obtained roughly 5 days after vaccination. The CDR3 region has the DNA TGCAGTGCCAACCGGAGGGGGACCCAGTACTTC. Its protein product is CSANRRGTQYF.